The text below deals with one TCR beta chain. Its recognized antigen is unknown. It has no much larger one-base neighbor in the sample; base qualities were not kept. The method was the immunoSEQ multiplex PCR assay. The multiplex PCR relied on a mix of 60 forward primers for TCR Vbeta segments and 13 reverse primers for TCR Jbeta segments. The CDR3 region of rearranged TCR beta genes was amplified from genomic DNA by a multiplex PCR assay. The Illumina HiSeq System was used to sequence the amplified TCR beta libraries as 87-base-pair reads. From the authors' description of their analysis: A later analysis tallied 75 million to 85 million unique TCR beta chains across the 610 or so repertoires, and some 10 million of those chains were shared by two or more donors. Raw reads were error-corrected and collapsed into unique sequences with a nearest-neighbor algorithm that merged closely related sequences to remove PCR and sequencing errors. Alignment of CDR3 sequences to IMGT reference sequences was used to assign V, D and J gene segments. For a sequence to be retained, at least a six-nucleotide match to both a V gene segment and a J gene segment was required. Rearrangements were called productive when the CDR3 lacked stop codons and stayed in frame with V and J; all others were non-productive. CDR3 was defined according to IMGT convention as the region running from the second conserved V-encoded cysteine to the conserved J-encoded phenylalanine. The earlier analysis of about 610 of the donors excluded sequences that lacked an unambiguous match to a single V gene segment. In an earlier analysis of 500 to 750 of the donors, V segments were called functional above 56.7% productive rearrangements and were called segregating when the between-donor standard deviation exceeded 5%. A statistical classification framework was built for diagnosing cytomegalovirus status from the catalog of TCR beta chain sequences. In a later analysis, V and J genes were assigned by comparing TCR nucleotide sequences against IMGT/GENE-DB human TR gene sequences. Using the TCRdist pipeline, a later analysis assigned CDR3 sequences along with most-parsimonious VDJ recombination scenarios. In a later analysis, each TCR beta chain was defined by its CDR3 amino acid sequence together with its V-gene family, and reads without a unique V-gene family were excluded. A later analysis removed 592 highly shared, low-generation-probability nucleotide sequences to deal with suspected cross-contamination and a sequencing artifact. In a later analysis, a clonal expansion index was calculated for each public chain from normalized within-repertoire ranks of inferred template counts. A later analysis computed generation probabilities with a VDJ recombination model fitted to out-of-frame rearrangements, and checked the results against IGoR. In a later analysis, TCR-TCR, TCR-HLA and TCR-CMV co-occurrence was scored with hypergeometric tests, and a repertoire-size bias correction was applied to TCR pairs. In a later analysis, false discovery rates were estimated by permuting HLA or CMV assignments 20 times. In a later analysis, co-occurring TCRs were grouped with DBSCAN, and TCRdist sequence similarity was added when clustering was performed within HLA-allele-positive subsets. For co-occurrence clustering, repertoires with fewer than 30,000 or more than 120,000 public chains were excluded, along with five repertoires with anomalous nucleotide sharing. Sourced from immuneACCESS, this table was stored by TCRdb with only in-frame sequences that have V and J called. A share of the clones is absent; for the studies checked, an unresolved V gene accounts for under half, and the remainder has no known explanation. The V and J calls and clone size come from that table; D and trimming were worked out from the DNA. The sample table contains approximately 220,000 clones; only one count was recorded for about 75% of them. About 1.9% of the sample is taken by the ten largest.

The data originate from a study of cytomegalovirus exposure and HLA in healthy donors (dated by TCRdb to the late 2010s). Describing the broader study: In an earlier analysis of 587 of the donors, roughly 300 Gb of sequence data and approximately 120 million unique TCR beta sequences from about 180 million T cells were reported. An early release that covered some 630 HLA-typed donors contained approximately 300 gigabases of sequencing data and 75 million to 100 million unique TCR sequences. Among the roughly 380 genotyped donors, around 81% belonged to the genetic ancestry cluster associated with self-reported Caucasian donors. The aim of the study was to test whether cataloging public T cell receptors could identify signatures of past pathogen exposure. Using immunosequencing, the study profiled T cell repertoires from 500 to 800 subjects and related those repertoires to cytomegalovirus serostatus. Besides the first cohort of some 670 subjects, a separate validation cohort made up of 120 different subjects was used. High-throughput TCR immunosequencing, statistical association of individual TCRs with disease status, and machine learning were combined to predict cytomegalovirus infection status. To study patterns of TCR occurrence, a later analysis re-analyzed previously published TCR beta repertoires from several hundred donors and added high-resolution HLA genotyping. Rather than drawing on any new phenotypic data, the later analysis identified candidate immune exposures from TCR beta sequences and the way those sequences occurred across donors. In an earlier analysis of several hundred of the donors, high-throughput TCR beta sequencing was used to judge whether each TCR beta V gene segment behaved as functional or pseudogenic. Donor age, sex, ethnicity and CMV serostatus were compiled alongside the repertoire data. In a later genetic analysis, genome-wide SNP genotypes for about three fifths of the roughly 670 donors were used, and that subset was treated as a discovery cohort. All discovery cohort repertoires had been generated on a single sequencing platform. HLA typing covered class I and class II loci at four-digit resolution. Typing coverage varied by locus: roughly 620-640 donors for A, B, C, DRB1 and DQB1; approximately 500 for DQA1; nearly 610 for DPA1; roughly 450 for DPB1. Because of strong linkage in the cohort, a handful of DR-DQ haplotypes were treated as single units for association and clustering. On average, around 200,000 unique TCR beta nucleotide sequences were sequenced per donor among 398 genotyped donors of the cohort, with about 19% of those sequences being non-productive. General conclusions and limits of the study: According to a later analysis, most CMV-associated TCR beta chains appeared to be HLA-restricted, and the HLA associations seemed to be driven largely by CMV exposure. A further reported finding was that TCR beta sequences accurately predicted the HLA-A and HLA-B alleles for most subjects in the first cohort. A later analysis reported that several top co-occurrence clusters appeared linked to parvovirus B19, influenza, CMV and Epstein-Barr virus. A later genetic analysis associated a missense DCLRE1C variant with V-gene and J-gene trimming of TCR beta chains, and an independent cohort replicated the association. The authors suggested that the approach could potentially be extended to other disease states and immunological phenotypes. A later analysis found that TCR association rates varied across HLA loci, with DRB1 alleles showing the most associated TCRs and HLA-C alleles the fewest. The study listed 150 to 200 TCR beta chains as associated with cytomegalovirus. Across donors, most TCR sequences were observed very rarely, whereas some public TCRs were present in many individuals. Broadly in line with IMGT annotations, most TCR beta V segments showed up in productive rearrangements about 87% or about 30% of the time in an earlier analysis of roughly 590 of the donors. In vitro tests confirmed that three of the cytomegalovirus-associated TCR beta chains recognize cytomegalovirus antigens. Sequencing depth was assumed to be roughly uniform across donors in the presence/absence analyses, though that assumption may not hold. Strong co-occurrence of HLA alleles, especially DR and DQ, made assigning TCR associations to individual alleles difficult. Immune exposure information for the cohort was limited to CMV serostatus. In a later analysis, HLA-associated TCR beta chains were found to be more clonally expanded and to have lower generation probabilities than equally common non-associated chains. The classifier was reported to diagnose cytomegalovirus status with high specificity and sensitivity in both the original and validation cohorts. Because the 87-base-pair reads could not distinguish some IMGT-functional V segments, including TRBV6-2 and TRBV6-3, those segments were excluded. Because HLA typing was missing for some donors at each locus, association tests included only the typed subset. Specific HLA alleles were associated with roughly 17,000 TCR beta sequences at a false discovery rate of 0.05 in a later analysis. Linkage disequilibrium might explain the correlated functional status among segregating V segments, but an unknown experimental factor could not be excluded. This cohort had only TCR beta chains sequenced, and the lack of alpha or paired-chain data limited which features could be detected. The sequencing pipeline was judged likely to have produced a cluster of highly shared sequence variants as a technical artifact. According to a later genetic analysis, donors in an Asian-associated ancestry cluster had fewer N-insertions in productive TCRs than the approximately 650-donor mean. Because counts were too low, around 17 rarely observed V segments, including chromosome 9 orphons, were left out of the earlier analysis of 587 of the donors.

Sequences MNHEY (CDR1) and SVGAGI (CDR2) are obtained from the germline V gene. The junction shows trimming of 9 bases on V and 6 bases on J, and the gene matches do not reach 7 bases of it. Inclusive of the bounding cysteine and phenylalanine, the CDR3 is 13 residues long. CDR3 DNA is the only sequence kept; it has 39 bases, read in frame from the first base. The cohort comprised approximately 700 healthy bone marrow donors. At the time of sampling, all cohort members were nominally healthy, though unrecorded immune exposures were likely present. The donor tested CMV seronegative and was one of the 352 seronegative cohort members. A peripheral blood sample was provided by each donor, and peripheral blood mononuclear cells were used for TCR beta sequencing. The Qiagen DNeasy Blood Extraction Kit was used to extract genomic DNA from the blood cell samples.

The receptor's source is a woman aged 25 to 39 in good health and CMV-seronegative. The rearranged segments are TRBV6-5 and TRBJ1-3, with TRBD1 identical over 8 junction bases. The source material was PBMCs. The CDR3 sequence is CASRRQGANTIYF. The nucleotides are TGTGCCAGTCGAAGGCAGGGGGCAAACACCATATATTTT.